Listed below are T cell receptor beta chains from one sample, sequenced in a study of blood T cells in healthy people across ages. TCRdb independently ran MiXCR on the 5' RACE reads; one entry per CDR3 protein. Among about 780,000 distinct CDR3 sequences listed, 46% were seen once. The specimen sequenced was blood. These receptors were obtained from an elderly man in good health. CDR3s include the opening cysteine and the closing phenylalanine or tryptophan. The order of the fields is CDR3 protein, CDR3 DNA, J gene, V gene, D gene, clone size. D genes are given only for firm matches. A row's size may be missing; if present it is once, few, many or a size class.

CDR3 protein: CASSFVGGNQPQHF
CDR3 DNA: TGTGCCAGCAGTTTCGTGGGCGGGAATCAGCCCCAGCATTTT
J gene: TRBJ1-5
V gene: TRBV27
D gene: NA
clone size: NA

CDR3 protein: CASSTVSTYNEQFF
CDR3 DNA: TGTGCCAGCAGCACCGTTTCAACCTACAATGAGCAGTTCTTC
J gene: TRBJ2-1
V gene: TRBV5-4
D gene: NA
clone size: few

CDR3 protein: CASRAGTGAYEQYF
CDR3 DNA: TGTGCCAGCAGGGCCGGGACAGGGGCCTACGAGCAGTACTTC
J gene: TRBJ2-7
V gene: TRBV12-3/TRBV12-4
D gene: TRBD1
clone size: many

CDR3 protein: CASSVATRPETQYF
CDR3 DNA: TGTGCCAGCAGCGTAGCCACTAGACCAGAGACCCAGTACTTC
J gene: TRBJ2-5
V gene: TRBV9
D gene: NA
clone size: NA

CDR3 protein: CANSPLGRRAHEQFF
CDR3 DNA: TGTGCCAACAGCCCCTTAGGCAGGAGGGCCCATGAGCAGTTCTTC
J gene: TRBJ2-1
V gene: TRBV7-2
D gene: NA
clone size: NA

CDR3 protein: CASSNGGGQGAREQYF
CDR3 DNA: TGTGCCAGCAGCAACGGTGGGGGACAGGGGGCTCGTGAGCAGTACTTC
J gene: TRBJ2-7
V gene: TRBV7-2
D gene: TRBD1
clone size: NA

CDR3 protein: CASSAPPFSPLHF
CDR3 DNA: TGTGCCAGCAGTGCCCCCCCGTTTTCACCCCTCCACTTT
J gene: TRBJ1-6
V gene: TRBV6-6
D gene: NA
clone size: NA

CDR3 protein: CASRRTSGGVRDTQYF
CDR3 DNA: TGTGCCAGCAGACGTACTAGCGGGGGAGTGCGGGATACGCAGTATTTT
J gene: TRBJ2-3
V gene: TRBV7-2
D gene: TRBD2
clone size: NA

CDR3 protein: CASSIRLTGVGEQYF
CDR3 DNA: TGTGCCAGCAGCATCCGTCTTACGGGAGTGGGGGAGCAGTACTTC
J gene: TRBJ2-7
V gene: TRBV5-8
D gene: NA
clone size: NA

CDR3 protein: CSARAWDRFYEQYF
CDR3 DNA: TGCAGTGCTAGAGCCTGGGACAGGTTCTACGAGCAGTACTTC
J gene: TRBJ2-7
V gene: TRBV20-1
D gene: TRBD1
clone size: few

CDR3 protein: CSARLTGTNYNEQYF
CDR3 DNA: TGCAGTGCTAGGCTCACCGGGACTAACTACAATGAGCAGTACTTC
J gene: TRBJ2-7
V gene: TRBV20-1
D gene: TRBD2
clone size: NA

CDR3 protein: CASSGDRVGGGYTF
CDR3 DNA: TGTGCCAGCAGCGGTGACAGGGTAGGCGGTGGCTACACCTTC
J gene: TRBJ1-2
V gene: TRBV9
D gene: TRBD1
clone size: few

CDR3 protein: CSVGGDSRTSGGSYEQYF
CDR3 DNA: TGCAGCGTTGGTGGGGACAGCCGGACTAGCGGGGGGTCCTACGAGCAGTACTTC
J gene: TRBJ2-7
V gene: TRBV29-1
D gene: TRBD2
clone size: NA

CDR3 protein: CSAREMRVQSMNTEAFF
CDR3 DNA: TGCAGTGCTCGAGAGATGAGGGTACAGAGCATGAACACTGAAGCTTTCTTT
J gene: TRBJ1-1
V gene: TRBV20-1
D gene: NA
clone size: NA

CDR3 protein: CAWSVVRGYEQFF
CDR3 DNA: TGTGCCTGGAGTGTAGTCAGGGGATATGAGCAGTTCTTC
J gene: TRBJ2-1
V gene: TRBV30
D gene: NA
clone size: few

CDR3 protein: CASSVATGGSGSSYNEQFF
CDR3 DNA: TGTGCCAGCAGCGTAGCTACGGGGGGTAGCGGGAGCTCCTACAATGAGCAGTTCTTC
J gene: TRBJ2-1
V gene: TRBV9
D gene: TRBD2
clone size: few

CDR3 protein: CSALDRSGYNEQFF
CDR3 DNA: TGCAGTGCCTTGGACAGGTCGGGCTACAATGAGCAGTTCTTC
J gene: TRBJ2-1
V gene: TRBV20-1
D gene: TRBD1
clone size: many

CDR3 protein: CASSLNRDDNEQFF
CDR3 DNA: TGTGCCAGCAGCTTAAACAGGGACGACAATGAGCAGTTCTTC
J gene: TRBJ2-1
V gene: TRBV7-3
D gene: NA
clone size: NA

CDR3 protein: CASSPSPGLVYNEQFF
CDR3 DNA: TGCGCCAGCAGCCCATCACCGGGACTAGTTTACAATGAGCAGTTCTTC
J gene: TRBJ2-1
V gene: TRBV5-1
D gene: TRBD2
clone size: NA

CDR3 protein: CASSRTTDTQYF
CDR3 DNA: TGTGCCAGCAGTAGGACCACAGATACGCAGTATTTT
J gene: TRBJ2-3
V gene: TRBV7-9
D gene: NA
clone size: NA

CDR3 protein: CASSSTGSPSYEQYF
CDR3 DNA: TGTGCCAGCAGTTCCACAGGGTCGCCTTCCTACGAGCAGTACTTC
J gene: TRBJ2-7
V gene: TRBV27
D gene: NA
clone size: NA

CDR3 protein: CASSVTSGSNEQYF
CDR3 DNA: TGTGCCAGCAGCGTGACTAGCGGGAGCAATGAGCAGTACTTC
J gene: TRBJ2-5
V gene: TRBV9
D gene: TRBD2
clone size: NA

CDR3 protein: CASSPVGGLTYEQYF
CDR3 DNA: TGCGCCAGCAGCCCGGTGGGGGGGCTCACCTACGAGCAGTACTTC
J gene: TRBJ2-7
V gene: TRBV5-1
D gene: NA
clone size: few

CDR3 protein: CSAAGRTGELFF
CDR3 DNA: TGCAGTGCCGCCGGGCGAACCGGGGAGCTGTTTTTT
J gene: TRBJ2-2
V gene: TRBV20-1
D gene: NA
clone size: NA

CDR3 protein: CASSPDRDRAYEQYF
CDR3 DNA: TGCGCCAGCAGCCCGGACAGGGATCGGGCCTACGAGCAGTACTTC
J gene: TRBJ2-7
V gene: TRBV5-1
D gene: TRBD1
clone size: NA

CDR3 protein: CTSSLETLNTGELFF
CDR3 DNA: TGTACCAGCAGCTTGGAGACACTTAACACCGGGGAGCTGTTTTTT
J gene: TRBJ2-2
V gene: TRBV7-6
D gene: NA
clone size: NA

CDR3 protein: CASSPDIGTDTQYF
CDR3 DNA: TGTGCCAGCAGCCCCGACATTGGCACAGATACGCAGTATTTT
J gene: TRBJ2-3
V gene: TRBV5-6
D gene: NA
clone size: NA

CDR3 protein: CASSSMGWREGRADTQYF
CDR3 DNA: TGTGCCAGCAGTTCCATGGGGTGGCGGGAGGGCCGTGCAGATACGCAGTATTTT
J gene: TRBJ2-3
V gene: TRBV12-3/TRBV12-4
D gene: TRBD2
clone size: many

CDR3 protein: CAWRETGTAWGSPLHF
CDR3 DNA: TGTGCCTGGAGGGAAACGGGGACGGCTTGGGGCTCACCCCTCCACTTT
J gene: TRBJ1-6
V gene: TRBV30
D gene: NA
clone size: NA

CDR3 protein: CASRLAGGLSYNEQFF
CDR3 DNA: TGTGCCAGCAGACTAGCGGGAGGCCTTTCCTACAATGAGCAGTTCTTC
J gene: TRBJ2-1
V gene: TRBV12-3/TRBV12-4
D gene: TRBD2
clone size: NA

CDR3 protein: CASSLRGRVNEKLFF
CDR3 DNA: TGTGCCAGCAGCTTACGGGGCAGGGTGAATGAAAAACTGTTTTTT
J gene: TRBJ1-4
V gene: TRBV7-2
D gene: NA
clone size: NA

CDR3 protein: CASSKRRDSNYEQYF
CDR3 DNA: TGTGCCAGCAGTAAACGCCGGGACAGTAATTACGAGCAGTACTTC
J gene: TRBJ2-7
V gene: TRBV6-6
D gene: TRBD1
clone size: NA

CDR3 protein: CVISGGQRALGETQYF
CDR3 DNA: TGTGTCATCAGTGGGGGACAGAGAGCATTGGGGGAGACCCAGTACTTC
J gene: TRBJ2-5
V gene: TRBV10-3
D gene: TRBD1
clone size: few

CDR3 protein: CASSHRTIRNSEDTQYF
CDR3 DNA: TGTGCCAGCAGCCACAGGACTATCCGTAATAGTGAAGATACGCAGTATTTT
J gene: TRBJ2-3
V gene: TRBV7-3
D gene: NA
clone size: NA

CDR3 protein: CASSLGGFQETQYF
CDR3 DNA: TGTGCCAGCAGTTTAGGTGGATTTCAAGAGACCCAGTACTTC
J gene: TRBJ2-5
V gene: TRBV12-3/TRBV12-4
D gene: NA
clone size: many

CDR3 protein: CASSPWGGGMGYGYTF
CDR3 DNA: TGTGCCAGCAGTCCGTGGGGAGGGGGTATGGGCTATGGCTACACCTTC
J gene: TRBJ1-2
V gene: TRBV27
D gene: NA
clone size: few

CDR3 protein: CASSLGTQREYF
CDR3 DNA: TGCGCCAGCAGCCTCGGGACCCAAAGGGAGTACTTC
J gene: TRBJ2-5
V gene: TRBV5-1
D gene: NA
clone size: once